These 27 T cell receptor beta chains were all obtained from the same sample, sequenced in a study of T cell changes during pregnancy in multiple sclerosis. Measured with immunoSEQ multiplex PCR; TCRdb has only the in-frame clones, and not every one. Among some 28,000 clones, more than 85% were seen once, and the ten largest hold about 3%. This specimen was CD4+ T cells from peripheral blood mononuclear cells, taken in the first trimester of pregnancy. These TCRs come from a female donor in good health, enrolled as a control in a pregnancy study.

The CDR3 DNA is TGTGCCAGCAGCTTAGTGTCGATGGGGGGGGGCTCCGAGCAGTACTTC. This sequence encodes CASSLVSMGGGSEQYF. The V gene is TRBV7-2, the J gene TRBJ2-7; perhaps TRBD2 as D (7 bases). CDR1 is SGHTA and CDR2 is FQGNSA in the germline V gene. CDR3 length: 16 residues. Trimming left V 1 base short and J 6 bases short, with 19 bases between.

The CDR3 reads CASKRENLDTQYF. The CDR3 DNA sequence: TGTGCCAGCAAGCGGGAGAATTTAGATACGCAGTATTTT. The chain uses TRBV6-1 and TRBJ2-3; 8 bases line up with TRBD2. The CDR3 runs 13 residues. J was trimmed by 5 bases and V by 7 bases; bases with no gene match: 5. CDR1 is MNHNS, CDR2 SASEGT, per germline.

The chain has TRBV28 and TRBJ1-2; D is uncertain. Trimming removed 4 bases at V and 3 bases at J, with 9 bases between. This CDR3 has 13 residues. Germline V CDR1 and CDR2: MDHEN, SYDVKM. The CDR3 loop reads CASSSTGDYGYTF. The DNA of the CDR3 is TGTGCCAGCAGTTCAACGGGTGACTATGGCTACACCTTC.

V usage is TRBV27 and J usage is TRBJ1-6; 9 bases line up with TRBD1. In germline, CDR1 is MNHEY, CDR2 SMNVEV (reference sequence). Trimming cost V 1 base and J 9 bases; bases outside gene matches: 10. The CDR3 is 17 amino acids. In DNA form, the CDR3 reads TGTGCCAGCAGTTTATTTGCTGGACAGGGGTATCTTTCACCCCTCCACTTT. Amino acids: CASSLFAGQGYLSPLHF.

The J gene is TRBJ1-6, the V gene TRBV5-6; a possible D gene is TRBD1 (5 bases). In germline, CDR1 is SGHDT, CDR2 YYEEEE. V dropped 4 bases and J dropped 3 bases, with 11 bases sitting between them. This CDR3 has 15 amino acids. The CDR3 sequence: CASSPDGGYNSPLHF. The CDR3 region has the DNA TGTGCCAGCAGCCCGGACGGGGGCTATAATTCACCCCTCCACTTT. Full variable domain (missing parts from reference TRBV5-6 and TRBJ1-6): DAGVTQSPTHLIKTRGQQVTLRCSPKSGHDTVSWYQQALGQGPQFIFQYYEEEERQRGNFPDRFSGHQFPNYSSELNVNALLLGDSALYLCASSPDGGYNSPLHFGNGTRLTVT.

V gene TRBV27 combines with J gene TRBJ2-3, with 7 bases matching TRBD2. Germline loops: CDR1 MNHEY, CDR2 SMNVEV (reference sequence). The CDR3 runs 15 residues. V shed 2 bases, J shed 8 bases, and the junction held 10 bases outside the gene matches. CDR3 loop: CASSLITSETGTQYF. The CDR3 nucleotides are TGTGCCAGCAGTTTAATTACTAGCGAGACGGGTACGCAGTATTTT.

This chain connects TRBV4-1 to TRBJ2-1, with 13 bases lining up with TRBD2. The CDR3 covers 18 residues. Germline trimming cut 1 base from V and 7 bases from J; bases unmatched to any gene: 10. CDR1 is MGHRA and CDR2 is YSYEKL in the germline V gene. As DNA, the CDR3 is TGCGCCAGCAGCCAAGGCGGACTAGCGGGAGACGGTCGGAATGAGCAGTTCTTC. It yields the protein CASSQGGLAGDGRNEQFF.

The rearrangement uses TRBV28 and TRBJ1-2; TRBD1 matches at 7 bases. Trimming at V came to 4 bases and at J to 4 bases, leaving 6 bases not matched to a gene. Germline V CDR1 and CDR2: MDHEN, SYDVKM. This CDR3 has 14 amino acids. The CDR3 spells CASSSGGQGYGYTF. The CDR3 DNA reads TGTGCCAGCAGTTCAGGGGGTCAGGGCTATGGCTACACCTTC.

This clone was observed a single time. The V and J genes are TRBV27 and TRBJ1-4; D is undetermined. The CDR3 length is 14 residues. Per the germline V gene, CDR1 is MNHEY and CDR2 is SMNVEV (reference sequence). V lost 3 bases, J lost 5 bases, and 10 bases lay in between. The CDR3 reads CASSFMGGNEKLFF. CDR3 coding DNA: TGTGCCAGCAGTTTCATGGGAGGGAATGAAAAACTGTTTTTT.

This clone has only a few counts. This chain joins TRBV28 and TRBJ1-6; D is possibly TRBD1 (6 bases). The CDR3 runs to 15 residues. Germline lookup yields CDR1 MDHEN and CDR2 SYDVKM. V lost 4 bases and J lost 3, with 10 bases in between. CDR3 protein: CASSSVQGYNSPLHF. The CDR3 DNA reads TGTGCCAGCAGTTCCGTACAGGGCTATAATTCACCCCTCCACTTT.

This sequence joins TRBV28 and TRBJ2-3; TRBD1 aligns across 10 bases. This CDR3 contains 16 residues. Germline assignment: CDR1 MDHEN and CDR2 SYDVKM. V gave up 6 bases and J gave up 5 bases; unmatched junction bases: 11. In DNA, the CDR3 is TGTGCCAGCAGACCCCAGGGGACAGGGGTGAGAGATACGCAGTATTTT. Translated: CASRPQGTGVRDTQYF.

The rearrangement links TRBV5-4 to TRBJ2-7, with 11 bases aligning to TRBD2. From germline, CDR1 is SGHNT and CDR2 YYREEE (reference sequence). This CDR3 is built from 15 residues. V lost 3 bases to trimming and J lost 5 bases; unmatched junction nucleotides: 7. The CDR3 protein is CASSSLAGGTDEQYF. CDR3 nucleotide sequence: TGTGCCAGCAGCTCCCTAGCGGGGGGTACCGACGAGCAGTACTTC.

The CDR3 sequence is CASSLFSGGAQETQYF. The CDR3 DNA follows: TGTGCCAGCAGTTTGTTTAGCGGGGGGGCTCAGGAGACCCAGTACTTC. This chain joins TRBV27 and TRBJ2-5; 11 bases line up with TRBD2. Germline V lookup: CDR1 MNHEY, CDR2 SMNVEV (reference sequence). Losses at the gene ends were 3 bases for V and 5 bases for J; bases not matched to a gene: 8. The CDR3 length is 16 residues.

The chain combines TRBV7-6 with TRBJ2-3; tentative D call: TRBD2 (5 bases). The CDR3 has 16 residues. Trimming removed 2 bases from V and 5 bases from J, with 17 bases in between. Germline V gene lookup returns CDR1 SGHVS and CDR2 FNYEAQ. The CDR3 is CASSLSSTGGGDTQYF. CDR3 sequence (DNA): TGTGCCAGCAGCTTATCGTCAACGGGCGGAGGAGATACGCAGTATTTT.

This chain links TRBV6-5 with TRBJ2-7; D is perhaps TRBD2 (5 bases). This CDR3 spans 13 amino acids. From germline, CDR1 is MNHEY and CDR2 SVGAGI. The ends were cut back, 11 bases at V and 12 bases at J, with 26 bases in the middle. The CDR3 spells CARERMTLPEGYF. Here the CDR3 DNA reads TGTGCCCGAGAAAGGATGACACTCCCAGAGGGGTACTTC.

The J gene is TRBJ1-2, the V gene TRBV5-6; D is possibly TRBD1 (5 bases). This CDR3 spans 12 amino acids. Germline assignment: CDR1 SGHDT and CDR2 YYEEEE. Between the trimmed V and J ends, which lost 3 bases and 4 bases, there was a span of 7 bases. As DNA, the CDR3 is TGTGCCAGCAGCTCACAGGCCTATGGCTACACCTTC. It translates to CASSSQAYGYTF.

The chain recombines TRBV5-1 with TRBJ2-2; possible D gene TRBD2, 6 bases. Deletions cut 0 bases from V and 7 bases from J, with 13 bases between. This CDR3 spans 15 amino acids. CDR1 and CDR2 (germline): SGHRS, YFSETQ. CDR3 loop: CASSLAERVHGELFF. The CDR3 DNA is TGCGCCAGCAGCTTGGCCGAGCGGGTTCACGGGGAGCTGTTTTTT.

The V gene is TRBV20-1, the J gene TRBJ2-1, with D uncertain. Germline V gene sequence: CDR1 DFQATT, CDR2 SNEGSKA (reference sequence). The length of the CDR3 is 11 residues. V was shortened by 2 bases and J by 6 bases, with 5 bases between the two germline ends. The CDR3 DNA reads as TGCAGTGCTAGATCCCTCAATGAGCAGTTCTTC. Protein product: CSARSLNEQFF.

V and J are TRBV28 and TRBJ2-7, with TRBD1 identical over 7 bases. The V segment lost 3 bases and the J segment 4 bases; nucleotides outside the gene matches: 12. This CDR3 is built from 16 residues. CDR1 and CDR2 (germline): MDHEN, SYDVKM. The CDR3 bases are TGTGCCAGCAGTTTTGAGGGGGCAACCCTCGGGTACGAGCAGTACTTC. This encodes CASSFEGATLGYEQYF.

The chain is built from TRBV7-9 and TRBJ2-5; a weak D match, TRBD1 (5 bases). V gave up 2 bases and J gave up 2 bases, with 12 bases separating them. Germline V gives CDR1 SEHNR, CDR2 FQNEAQ (reference sequence). CDR3 length equals 15 residues. The CDR3 loop reads CASSLLGQPQETQYF. The CDR3 DNA is TGTGCCAGCAGCTTATTGGGGCAACCTCAAGAGACCCAGTACTTC.

This chain joins TRBV9 and TRBJ2-1, with TRBD2 matching over 7 bases. V lost 1 base to trimming and J lost 2 bases; unmatched junction nucleotides: 3. There are 15 residues in the CDR3. CDR1 is SGDLS, CDR2 YYNGEE, per germline. CDR3 loop: CASSVLSGTYNEQFF. The CDR3 region has the DNA TGTGCCAGCAGCGTACTCAGCGGGACCTACAATGAGCAGTTCTTC.

The chain carries TRBV19 and TRBJ2-1, with 15 bases identical to TRBD2. The CDR3 loop spans 18 amino acids. Germline V gene data show CDR1 as LNHDA and CDR2 as SQIVND (reference sequence). V lost 5 bases and J lost 1; bases outside the gene matches: 6. DNA of the CDR3: TGTGCCAGTAGTCCGGGGGGACTAGCGGGGGGATCCTACAATGAGCAGTTCTTC. It translates to CASSPGGLAGGSYNEQFF.

V usage is TRBV11-2 and J usage is TRBJ2-5; 11 bases match TRBD2. The CDR3 spans 16 residues. Germline trimming cut 0 bases from V and 4 bases from J; bases unmatched to any gene: 4. CDR1 and CDR2 from the germline V gene are SGHAT and FQNNGV. The DNA of the CDR3 is TGTGCCAGCAGCTTAGATGGGCTAGCGGGAGGAGAGACCCAGTACTTC. It codes for CASSLDGLAGGETQYF.

The chain combines TRBV29-1 with TRBJ2-2, with D maybe TRBD1 (8 bases). Trimming cost V 6 bases and J 4 bases, with 18 bases left between them. Germline V CDR1 and CDR2: SQVTM, ANQGSEA. The CDR3 is made up of 15 amino acids. In DNA, the CDR3 is TGCAGCGTAGCCGGACAGGGAGGGGGCACCGGGGAGCTGTTTTTT. Protein sequence: CSVAGQGGGTGELFF.

The genes are TRBV7-2 and TRBJ1-1; 10 bases line up with TRBD1. This CDR3 is 16 amino acids long. V shed 5 bases and J 7 bases; nucleotides not matched to a gene: 13. Germline lookup yields CDR1 SGHTA and CDR2 FQGNSA. The CDR3 DNA follows: TGTGCCAGCAGCATACGAGGGACAGGGGTTGATCATGAAGCTTTCTTT. Residues: CASSIRGTGVDHEAFF.

This sequence joins TRBV7-2 and TRBJ1-2, with D uncertain. This CDR3 comprises 16 residues. V was clipped by 0 bases and J by 3 bases, with 14 bases between them. The germline V gene has CDR1 SGHTA and CDR2 FQGNSA. The CDR3 DNA reads TGTGCCAGCAGCTTAGCCAGGCTTGAAGAATACTATGGCTACACCTTC. It is translated as CASSLARLEEYYGYTF.

This chain joins TRBV5-4 and TRBJ1-1; possible D gene TRBD1, 5 bases. CDR3 size: 14 residues. V lost 1 base and J lost 4, with 11 bases in between. Germline loops: CDR1 SGHNT, CDR2 YYREEE (reference sequence). CDR3 amino acids: CASSLPGRGTEAFF. CDR3 coding DNA: TGTGCCAGCAGCTTGCCGGGGAGGGGCACTGAAGCTTTCTTT.